These 22 T cell receptor beta chains share one sample of origin, sequenced in a study of OX40 agonist ivuxolimab in advanced cancers. Assay used: immunoSEQ multiplex PCR; TCRdb lists only in-frame clones, some missing. Of about 10,000 clones in the sample, about 82% were seen once. This specimen was CD4+ or CD8+ T cells sorted from blood, taken in a trial of the OX40 agonist ivuxolimab. The receptor set was obtained from an adult with an advanced solid tumor such as melanoma, head and neck, liver or kidney cancer.

The rearrangement uses TRBV28 and TRBJ1-1; D is uncertain. The germline CDR1 and CDR2 sequences are MDHEN and SYDVKM. V was shortened by 6 bases and J by 4 bases, with 18 bases between the two germline ends. The CDR3 spans 15 residues. CDR3 coding DNA: TGTGCCAGCAGAAAAAGCACCGGACCAGTCACTGAAGCTTTCTTT. Amino acids: CASRKSTGPVTEAFF.

This chain uses TRBV4-1 with TRBJ2-2; the match to TRBD1 covers 9 bases. Germline V gene lookup returns CDR1 MGHRA and CDR2 YSYEKL. Trimming removed 2 bases from V and 6 bases from J; junction bases left unmatched: 4. The CDR3 is 15 amino acids. The CDR3 reads CASSQSGTGSGELFF. CDR3 DNA: TGCGCCAGCAGCCAAAGCGGGACAGGGTCCGGGGAGCTGTTTTTT.

The chain uses TRBV4-1 and TRBJ1-6, with a weak D call TRBD1 (5 bases). V gave up 0 bases and J gave up 4 bases, with 7 bases separating them. The CDR3 covers 15 residues. In germline, CDR1 is MGHRA, CDR2 YSYEKL. CDR3 region: CASSQDAGYNSPLHF. The CDR3 DNA sequence: TGCGCCAGCAGCCAAGACGCAGGGTATAATTCACCCCTCCACTTT.

The chain carries TRBV27 and TRBJ2-7; TRBD2 matches 8 bases. Germline assignment: CDR1 MNHEY and CDR2 SMNVEV (reference sequence). Trimming removed 7 bases from V and 3 bases from J; junction bases left unmatched: 8. The CDR3 extends over 14 amino acids. The CDR3 DNA sequence: TGTGCCAGCAAAACGACTAGCGAAATCTACGAGCAGTACTTC. Translation: CASKTTSEIYEQYF.

The J gene is TRBJ1-2, the V gene TRBV28; D remains ambiguous. V lost 2 bases and J 3 bases, leaving 4 bases between the germline ends. The CDR3 covers 12 residues. The germline gives CDR1 MDHEN, CDR2 SYDVKM. The CDR3 region has the DNA TGTGCCAGCAGTTTACGGGACTATGGCTACACCTTC. It translates to CASSLRDYGYTF.

The rearrangement uses TRBV27 and TRBJ2-7; D is perhaps TRBD1 or TRBD2 (5 bases each). Trimming left V 6 bases short and J 0 bases short, with 15 bases between. The CDR3 extends over 15 amino acids. Germline CDR1 reads MNHEY; CDR2 reads SMNVEV (reference sequence). DNA of the CDR3: TGTGCCAGCAGCCCGGAGGCCAGGGACTCCTACGAGCAGTACTTC. Encoded protein: CASSPEARDSYEQYF.

The chain has TRBV2 and TRBJ2-7; perhaps TRBD2 as D (6 bases). CDR1 SNHLY and CDR2 FYNNEI come from the germline V gene. V gave up 8 bases and J gave up 5 bases, with 22 bases separating them. The CDR3 has 15 residues. The CDR3 loop reads CASSPWGTASDEQYF. CDR3 DNA: TGTGCCAGCTCACCTTGGGGGACTGCTAGTGACGAGCAGTACTTC.

This clone was seen more than once but under ten times. The rearrangement uses TRBV30 and TRBJ1-1; the match to TRBD1 covers 10 bases. This CDR3 contains 18 residues. CDR1 is GTSNPN and CDR2 is SVGIG in the germline V gene (reference sequence). Trimming at V came to 4 bases and at J to 3 bases, leaving 17 bases not matched to a gene. DNA for the CDR3: TGTGCCTGGATCAGTAGGGCCCGGGACAGGGGTGTAGACACTGAAGCTTTCTTT. Translated, it gives CAWISRARDRGVDTEAFF. Variable domain in full (rest from reference TRBV30 and TRBJ1-1): SQTIHQWPATLVQPVGSPLSLECTVEGTSNPNLYWYRQAAGRGLQLLFYSVGIGQISSEVPQNLSASRPQDRQFILSSKKLLLSDSGFYLCAWISRARDRGVDTEAFFGQGTRLTVV.

This chain uses TRBV5-1 with TRBJ2-1, with D perhaps assigned TRBD1 or TRBD2 (5 bases each). Trimming removed 0 bases from V and 4 bases from J, with 8 bases in between. Germline V gives CDR1 SGHRS, CDR2 YFSETQ. This CDR3 region has 14 residues. CDR3 protein: CASSLGGPYNEQFF. The CDR3 DNA sequence: TGCGCCAGCAGCTTGGGGGGACCTTACAATGAGCAGTTCTTC. The variable domain in full, completed from reference TRBV5-1 and TRBJ2-1, reads KAGVTQTPRYLIKTRGQQVTLSCSPISGHRSVSWYQQTPGQGLQFLFEYFSETQRNKGNFPGRFSGRQFSNSRSEMNVSTLELGDSALYLCASSLGGPYNEQFFGPGTRLTVL.

The chain has TRBV11-2 and TRBJ2-2; 8 bases map to TRBD1. V lost 5 bases and J lost 3; bases outside the gene matches: 8. CDR1 and CDR2 from the germline V gene are SGHAT and FQNNGV. The CDR3 is 16 amino acids. The chain's CDR3 is CASSTSQGADTGELFF. The DNA for the CDR3 is TGTGCCAGCAGCACCAGTCAGGGGGCCGACACCGGGGAGCTGTTTTTT. Full variable domain (missing parts from reference TRBV11-2 and TRBJ2-2): EAGVAQSPRYKIIEKRQSVAFWCNPISGHATLYWYQQILGQGPKLLIQFQNNGVVDDSQLPKDRFSAERLKGVDSTLKIQPAKLEDSAVYLCASSTSQGADTGELFFGEGSRLTVL.

In this sample, this clone turned up a few times. The chain recombines TRBV6-8 with TRBJ2-1; no firm D call. CDR3 length: 16 residues. CDR1 is MNHGY and CDR2 is SAAAGT in the germline V gene. V lost 5 bases and J lost 5, with 19 bases in between. The CDR3 DNA sequence: TGTGCCAGCAGTACCCTGATAGCCAGCCCAAACAATGAGCAGTTCTTC. Translation: CASSTLIASPNNEQFF.

V gene TRBV10-3 combines with J gene TRBJ2-5; TRBD1 might be the D (8 bases). V lost 3 bases and J 11 bases, leaving 19 bases between the germline ends. This CDR3 has 14 amino acids. In germline, CDR1 is ENHRY, CDR2 SYGVKD. The chain's CDR3 is CAISEPGGAGEQYF. DNA of the CDR3: TGTGCCATCAGTGAACCAGGGGGCGCGGGGGAGCAGTACTTC.

In this sample, this clone turned up a few times. The CDR3 loop reads CASSFFPTPSYEQYF. CDR3 coding DNA: TGTGCCAGCAGCTTTTTTCCAACGCCTTCCTACGAGCAGTACTTC. The chain links TRBV7-8 to TRBJ2-7, with D unresolved. Deletions cut 3 bases from V and 1 base from J, with 13 bases between. Germline lookup yields CDR1 SGHVS and CDR2 FQNEAQ. This CDR3 region has 15 residues. The full variable domain, its missing parts supplied by reference TRBV7-8 and TRBJ2-7, is GAGVSQSPRYKVAKRGQDVALRCDPISGHVSLFWYQQALGQGPEFLTYFQNEAQLDKSGLPSDRFFAERPEGSVSTLKIQRTQQEDSAVYLCASSFFPTPSYEQYFGPGTRLTVT.

The chain has TRBV21-1 and TRBJ2-3; the D segment call TRBD2 is taken from the table without a DNA check. TRBV21-1 is a pseudogene. The CDR3 has 21 residues. Written as DNA, the CDR3 is TGTGCCAGCAGACGACTAAGGACTAGCGGGGGGGCCGGTGGAAGCACAGATACGCAGTATTTT. This encodes CASRRLRTSGGAGGSTDTQYF.

The chain is built from TRBV29-1 and TRBJ2-2; D might be TRBD1 (6 bases). The germline V gene has CDR1 SQVTM and CDR2 ANQGSEA. V lost 4 bases to trimming and J lost 3 bases, with 9 bases between them. This CDR3 has 13 residues. DNA of the CDR3: TGCAGCGTTGTACAGGGCGACACCGGGGAGCTGTTTTTT. The encoded protein is CSVVQGDTGELFF.

This clone was detected only a few times. V is TRBV7-6 and J is TRBJ2-5, with D perhaps matching TRBD2 (6 bases). The CDR3 consists of 16 residues. In germline, CDR1 is SGHVS, CDR2 FNYEAQ. The germline V and J ends were trimmed by 5 bases and 5 bases, with 21 bases remaining between them. The DNA of the CDR3 is TGTGCCAGCAGCGCCCCTCCCGCGGGGCGGTGGGAGACCCAGTACTTC. Encoded protein: CASSAPPAGRWETQYF.

This clone has just a few counts. The gene calls are TRBV2 and TRBJ2-7; D is unresolved. CDR1 is SNHLY and CDR2 is FYNNEI in the germline V gene. V was clipped by 4 bases and J by 3 bases, with 13 bases between them. This CDR3 has 14 amino acids. The CDR3 sequence: CASSAGQSLYEQYF. The CDR3 DNA reads TGTGCCAGCAGTGCCGGCCAGAGTCTCTACGAGCAGTACTTC.

This clone turned up a few times. The chain combines TRBV7-3 with TRBJ2-1; 11 bases are a match to TRBD2. This CDR3 comprises 15 residues. The germline V gene has CDR1 SGHTA and CDR2 FQGTGA. The V gene end was trimmed by 5 bases and the J gene end by 3 bases; junction bases not matched to a gene: 3. Written as DNA, the CDR3 is TGTGCCAGCAGCCCCGGGACTAGCGGCTACAATGAGCAGTTCTTC. Translation: CASSPGTSGYNEQFF.

In DNA form, the CDR3 reads TGTGCCAGCAGCGTTGAGAATACCTACGAGCAGTACTTC. Its protein product is CASSVENTYEQYF. The chain joins TRBV9 to TRBJ2-7, with no clear D. This CDR3 contains 13 residues. Germline V CDR1 and CDR2: SGDLS, YYNGEE. V was trimmed by 2 bases and J by 2 bases, leaving 8 bases between them.

The J gene is TRBJ2-5, the V gene TRBV6-5; TRBD2 matches 9 bases. The CDR3 is 15 residues long. CDR1 is MNHEY, CDR2 SVGAGI, per germline. V was pared by 2 bases and J by 2 bases, with 3 bases of the junction left unmatched. CDR3 nucleotides: TGTGCCAGCAGTTACGTGACTAGCGGACAAGAGACCCAGTACTTC. It specifies CASSYVTSGQETQYF.

This clone is deemed medium-sized. The chain is built from TRBV5-6 and TRBJ1-1; D may be TRBD1 (6 bases). The CDR3 runs 15 residues. Germline V gene sequence: CDR1 SGHDT, CDR2 YYEEEE. V lost 8 bases and J 3 bases, leaving 20 bases between the germline ends. CDR3 DNA: TGTGCCAGTGGACAGTCGGACCAGGTATACACTGAAGCTTTCTTT. Protein product: CASGQSDQVYTEAFF.

The chain is built from TRBV7-3 and TRBJ2-7, with no clear D. Looked up from germline, CDR1 is SGHTA and CDR2 is FQGTGA. The CDR3 loop spans 15 amino acids. Trimming left V 2 bases short and J 0 bases short, with 11 bases between. Here the CDR3 DNA reads TGTGCCAGCAGCTTACTACCCGGCACCTCCTACGAGCAGTACTTC. Protein: CASSLLPGTSYEQYF.